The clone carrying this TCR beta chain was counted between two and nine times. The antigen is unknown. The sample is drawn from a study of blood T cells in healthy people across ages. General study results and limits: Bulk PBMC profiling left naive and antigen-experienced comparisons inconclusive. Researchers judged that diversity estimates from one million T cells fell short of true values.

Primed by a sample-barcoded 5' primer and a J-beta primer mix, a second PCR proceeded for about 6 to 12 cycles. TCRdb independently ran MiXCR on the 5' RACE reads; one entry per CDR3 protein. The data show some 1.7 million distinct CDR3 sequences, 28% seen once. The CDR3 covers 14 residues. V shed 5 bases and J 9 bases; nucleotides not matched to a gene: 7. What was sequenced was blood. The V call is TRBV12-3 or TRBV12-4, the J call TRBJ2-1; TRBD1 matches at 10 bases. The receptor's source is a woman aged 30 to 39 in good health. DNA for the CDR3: TGTGCCAGCAGTGAAGGACAGGGGGTCGGTGAGCAGTTCTTC. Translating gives CASSEGQGVGEQFF.